This T cell receptor (beta chain) comes out of a study of cytomegalovirus exposure and HLA in healthy donors (dated by TCRdb to about 2017). Regarding the research as a whole: An earlier analysis of about 530 of the donors reported 250 to 350 Gb of sequence data and about 120 million unique TCR beta sequences obtained from about 179 million T cells. An early release covering roughly 600 HLA-typed donors comprised roughly 300 gigabases of sequencing data and some 79 million unique TCR sequences. Among the roughly 390 genotyped donors, approximately 81% belonged to the genetic ancestry cluster associated with self-reported Caucasian donors. The study aimed to test whether cataloging public T cell receptors could reveal signatures of past pathogen exposure. The study used immunosequencing to profile the T cell repertoires of several hundred subjects and linked those repertoires to cytomegalovirus serostatus. In addition to the first cohort of approximately 650 subjects, a separate validation cohort of 100 to 150 different subjects was used. To predict cytomegalovirus infection status, the study combined high-throughput TCR immunosequencing, statistical association of individual TCRs with disease status, and machine learning. A later analysis re-examined previously published TCR beta repertoires from roughly 650 donors and added high-resolution HLA genotyping to investigate patterns of TCR occurrence. Rather than using new phenotypic data, the later analysis identified candidate immune exposures from TCR beta sequences and from how often those sequences occurred across donors. To decide whether each TCR beta V gene segment behaved as functional or pseudogenic, an earlier analysis of fewer than 750 of the donors relied on high-throughput TCR beta sequencing. Donor age, sex, ethnicity and CMV serostatus were compiled together with the repertoire data. A later genetic analysis took genome-wide SNP genotypes for about 65% of the 666 donors and used that subset as a discovery cohort. Every repertoire in the discovery cohort had been generated on one and the same sequencing platform. Both class I and class II loci were covered by HLA typing, at four-digit resolution. The number of typed donors differed by locus: about 620-640 for A, B, C, DRB1 and DQB1; about 520 for DQA1; some 590 for DPA1; and 400 to 480 for DPB1. Roughly 5 DR-DQ haplotypes were handled as single units for association and clustering because linkage in the cohort was strong. Among about 370 genotyped donors of the cohort, an average of approximately 240,000 unique TCR beta nucleotide sequences was sequenced per donor, of which 15% to 20% were non-productive. Broad study findings and their caveats: Compared with the approximately 670-donor mean, donors in an Asian-associated ancestry cluster had fewer N-insertions in productive TCRs, according to a later genetic analysis. The sequencing pipeline was judged likely to have produced a cluster of highly shared sequence variants as a technical artifact. When HLA alleles, especially DR and DQ, strongly co-occurred, TCR associations were difficult to assign to individual alleles. The classifier was reported to diagnose cytomegalovirus status with high specificity and sensitivity in both the original cohort and the validation cohort. A few of the identified cytomegalovirus-associated TCR beta chains were confirmed in vitro to be specific for cytomegalovirus antigens. Linkage disequilibrium might explain the correlated functional status among segregating V segments, but an unknown experimental factor could not be excluded. A further reported finding was that TCR beta sequences accurately predicted the HLA-A and HLA-B alleles for most subjects in the first cohort. A total of around 150 TCR beta chains were listed by the study as associated with cytomegalovirus. In an earlier analysis of some 640 of the donors, most TCR beta V segments were observed in productive rearrangements about 87% or about 30% of the time, broadly matching IMGT annotations. Most TCR sequences were observed very rarely across donors, whereas some public TCRs were present in many individuals. A later analysis found that most CMV-associated TCR beta chains appeared HLA-restricted, with HLA associations seemingly driven largely by CMV exposure. Roughly uniform sequencing depth across donors was assumed in presence/absence analyses, although this assumption may not hold. CMV serostatus was the only immune exposure information available for the cohort. A later genetic analysis associated a missense DCLRE1C variant with V-gene and J-gene trimming of TCR beta chains, and an independent cohort replicated the association. The authors suggested that the approach could potentially be generalized to other disease states and immunological phenotypes. This cohort had only TCR beta chains sequenced, and the lack of alpha or paired-chain data limited which features could be detected. Because HLA typing was missing for some donors at each locus, association tests included only the typed subset. Because counts were too low, approximately 15 rarely observed V segments, including chromosome 9 orphons, were excluded from the earlier analysis of several hundred of the donors. In a later analysis, TCR association rates were found to vary across HLA loci, with the most associated TCRs seen for DRB1 alleles and the fewest for HLA-C alleles. Several of the top co-occurrence clusters appeared to be linked to parvovirus B19, influenza, CMV and Epstein-Barr virus, according to a later analysis. At a false discovery rate of 0.05, a later analysis linked some 17,000 TCR beta sequences to specific HLA alleles. In a later analysis, HLA-associated TCR beta chains were found to be more clonally expanded and to have lower generation probabilities than equally common non-associated chains. Some IMGT-functional V segments, including TRBV6-2 and TRBV6-3, could not be told apart with the 87-base-pair reads, so those segments were excluded.

Concerning this clone: Its antigen target is currently unknown.

The cohort comprised fewer than 700 healthy bone marrow donors. All cohort members were sampled while nominally healthy, although unrecorded immune exposures were likely present. The donor tested CMV seropositive, placing the donor among the roughly 300 seropositive members of the cohort. Every donor gave a peripheral blood sample, and the peripheral blood mononuclear cells from that sample were used for TCR beta sequencing. Genomic DNA was extracted from the blood cell samples with the Qiagen DNeasy Blood Extraction Kit. The germline V gene gives CDR1 as SGHRS and CDR2 as YFSETQ. Trimming costs V 0 bases and J 1 base, and their ends lie 15 bases apart. There are 17 amino acids in the CDR3, from cysteine to phenylalanine inclusive. The entry retains the CDR3 DNA only, 51 bases that are in frame from base 1. Library construction relied on the immunoSEQ multiplex PCR assay. For the multiplex PCR, a mixture combining 60 forward primers for TCR Vbeta segments and 13 reverse primers for TCR Jbeta segments was used. A multiplex PCR assay on genomic DNA amplified the CDR3 region of rearranged TCR beta genes. The Illumina HiSeq System was used to sequence the amplified TCR beta libraries as 87-base-pair reads. The authors' pipeline ran thus. A later analysis counted about 80 million unique TCR beta chains across the approximately 700 repertoires, and some 11 million of these chains were shared by at least two donors. To remove PCR and sequencing errors, raw reads were error-corrected and collapsed into unique sequences using a nearest-neighbor algorithm that merged closely related sequences. To assign V, D and J gene segments, CDR3 sequences were aligned to IMGT reference sequences. For a sequence to be retained, a match of at least six nucleotides was required to both a V gene segment and a J gene segment. A rearrangement was called productive if the CDR3 had no stop codons and remained in frame with V and J, and every other rearrangement was called non-productive. CDR3 was defined by IMGT convention, running from the second conserved V-encoded cysteine to the conserved J-encoded phenylalanine. The earlier analysis of approximately 500 of the donors excluded sequences that lacked an unambiguous match to a single V gene segment. In an earlier analysis of 587 of the donors, V segments were called functional above 56.7% productive rearrangements and were called segregating when the between-donor standard deviation exceeded 5%. A statistical classification framework was built for diagnosing cytomegalovirus status from the catalog of TCR beta chain sequences. A later analysis assigned V and J genes by comparing TCR nucleotide sequences with IMGT/GENE-DB human TR gene sequences. In a later analysis, CDR3 sequences and most-parsimonious VDJ recombination scenarios were assigned using the TCRdist pipeline. A later analysis defined each TCR beta chain by its CDR3 amino acid sequence plus V-gene family, and excluded reads lacking a unique V-gene family. As a way to deal with suspected cross-contamination and a sequencing artifact, a later analysis dropped 640 or so nucleotide sequences that were highly shared and had low generation probability. A later analysis calculated a clonal expansion index for each public chain from normalized within-repertoire ranks of inferred template counts. In a later analysis, generation probabilities were computed with a VDJ recombination model fitted to out-of-frame rearrangements, and the resulting probabilities were checked against IGoR. In a later analysis, hypergeometric tests were used to score TCR-TCR, TCR-HLA and TCR-CMV co-occurrence, with a repertoire-size bias correction applied to TCR pairs. To estimate false discovery rates, a later analysis permuted the HLA or CMV assignments 20 times. In a later analysis, co-occurring TCRs were grouped using DBSCAN, and TCRdist sequence similarity was added for clustering within HLA-allele-positive subsets. Co-occurrence clustering excluded repertoires with fewer than 30,000 or more than 120,000 public chains, plus five with anomalous nucleotide sharing. This is the immuneACCESS table as TCRdb keeps it, with only in-frame sequences that have V and J called. A part of the clones is gone; compared with another copy, unresolved V genes explain less than half, and the rest is unexplained. D and trimming were read from the DNA, whereas the V and J calls and clone size are those reported in that table. The sample table holds roughly 80,000 clones. Clones ranked in the top ten supply roughly an eighth of the sample.

The TCR sequence derives from a middle-aged man in good health and CMV-seropositive. The sequenced material came from PBMCs. Here the chain combines TRBV5-1 and TRBJ2-3, with a tentative D gene TRBD2 over 6 matching bases. The DNA sequence follows: TGCGCCAGCAGCTTGGAAGGGACCGGGGGTGGCACAGATACGCAGTATTTT. Its product reads: CASSLEGTGGGTDTQYF.